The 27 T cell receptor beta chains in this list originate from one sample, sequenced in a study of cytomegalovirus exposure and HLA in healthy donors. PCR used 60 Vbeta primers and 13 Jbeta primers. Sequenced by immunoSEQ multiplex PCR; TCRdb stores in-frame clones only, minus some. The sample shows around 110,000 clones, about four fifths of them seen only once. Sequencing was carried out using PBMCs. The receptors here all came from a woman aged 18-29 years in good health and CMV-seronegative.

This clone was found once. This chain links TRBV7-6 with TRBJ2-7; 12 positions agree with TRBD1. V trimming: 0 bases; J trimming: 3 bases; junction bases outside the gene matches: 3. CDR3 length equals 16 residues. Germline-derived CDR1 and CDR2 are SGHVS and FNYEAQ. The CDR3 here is CASSLAGTGGVYEQYF. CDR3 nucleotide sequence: TGTGCCAGCAGCTTAGCGGGGACAGGGGGCGTCTACGAGCAGTACTTC. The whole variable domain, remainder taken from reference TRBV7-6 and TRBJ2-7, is GAGVSQSPRYKVTKRGQDVALRCDPISGHVSLYWYRQALGQGPEFLTYFNYEAQQDKSGLPNDRFSAERPEGSISTLTIQRTEQRDSAMYRCASSLAGTGGVYEQYFGPGTRLTVT.

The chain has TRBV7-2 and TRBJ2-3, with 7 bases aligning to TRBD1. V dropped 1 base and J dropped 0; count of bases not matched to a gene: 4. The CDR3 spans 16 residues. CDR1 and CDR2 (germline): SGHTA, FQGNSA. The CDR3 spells CASSLVGTASTDTQYF. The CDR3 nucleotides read TGTGCCAGCAGCTTAGTCGGGACAGCAAGCACAGATACGCAGTATTTT.

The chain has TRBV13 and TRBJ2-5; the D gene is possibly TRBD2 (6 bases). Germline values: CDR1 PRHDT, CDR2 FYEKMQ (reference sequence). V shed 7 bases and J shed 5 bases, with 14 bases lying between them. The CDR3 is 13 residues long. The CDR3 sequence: CASTRGTGETQYF. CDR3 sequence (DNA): TGTGCCAGCACCCGGGGGACCGGCGAGACCCAGTACTTC. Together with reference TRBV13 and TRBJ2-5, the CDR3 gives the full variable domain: AAGVIQSPRHLIKEKRETATLKCYPIPRHDTVYWYQQGPGQDPQFLISFYEKMQSDKGSIPDRFSAQQFSDYHSELNMSSLELGDSALYFCASTRGTGETQYFGPGTRLLVL.

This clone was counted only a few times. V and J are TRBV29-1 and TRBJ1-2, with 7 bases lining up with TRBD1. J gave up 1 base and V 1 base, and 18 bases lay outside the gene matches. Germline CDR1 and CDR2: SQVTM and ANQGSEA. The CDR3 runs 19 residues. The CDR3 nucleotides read TGCAGCGTTGAAGGTCGATCCTTCGGGGGACAGAGAAATAACTATGGCTACACCTTC. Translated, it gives CSVEGRSFGGQRNNYGYTF.

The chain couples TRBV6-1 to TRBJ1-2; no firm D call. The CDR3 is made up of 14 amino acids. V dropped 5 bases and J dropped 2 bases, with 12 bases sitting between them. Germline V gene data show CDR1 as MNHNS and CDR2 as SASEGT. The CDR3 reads CASSPMGTNYGYTF. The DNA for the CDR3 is TGTGCCAGCAGTCCAATGGGCACCAACTATGGCTACACCTTC.

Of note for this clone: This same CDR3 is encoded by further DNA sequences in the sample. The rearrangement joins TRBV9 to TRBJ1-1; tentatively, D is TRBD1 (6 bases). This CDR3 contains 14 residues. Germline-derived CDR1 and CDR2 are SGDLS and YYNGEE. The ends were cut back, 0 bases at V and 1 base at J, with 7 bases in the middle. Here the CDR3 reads CASSVAGANTEAFF. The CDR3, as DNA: TGTGCCAGCAGCGTAGCAGGGGCGAACACTGAAGCTTTCTTT.

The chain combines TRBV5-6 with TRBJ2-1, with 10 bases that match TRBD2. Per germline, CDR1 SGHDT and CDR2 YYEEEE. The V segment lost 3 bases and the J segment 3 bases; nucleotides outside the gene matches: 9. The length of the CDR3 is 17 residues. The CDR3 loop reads CASSSPTLAGNYNEQFF. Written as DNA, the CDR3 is TGTGCCAGCAGCTCCCCAACACTAGCGGGGAACTACAATGAGCAGTTCTTC.

CDR3 sequence (DNA): TGTGCCAGTAGTATGAATCTTTGGGACAGTAACACTGAAGCTTTCTTT. It encodes CASSMNLWDSNTEAFF. The chain employs TRBV19 and TRBJ1-1; the match to TRBD1 covers 7 bases. J lost 2 bases, V lost 3 bases, and 9 bases had no gene match. The CDR3 length is 16 residues. The germline CDR1 and CDR2 sequences are LNHDA and SQIVND (reference sequence).

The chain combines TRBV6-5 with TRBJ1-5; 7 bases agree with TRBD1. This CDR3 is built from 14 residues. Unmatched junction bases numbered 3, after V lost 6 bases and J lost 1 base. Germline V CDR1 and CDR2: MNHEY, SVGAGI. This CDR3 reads CASSQGGSNQPQHF. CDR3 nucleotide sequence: TGTGCCAGCAGCCAAGGGGGCAGCAATCAGCCCCAGCATTTT.

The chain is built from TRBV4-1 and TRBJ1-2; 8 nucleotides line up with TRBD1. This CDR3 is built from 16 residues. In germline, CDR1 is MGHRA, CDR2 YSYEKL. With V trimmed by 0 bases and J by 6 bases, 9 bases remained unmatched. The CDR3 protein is CASSQDRGRRADGYTF. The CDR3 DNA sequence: TGCGCCAGCAGCCAAGACAGGGGGCGCAGAGCGGATGGCTACACCTTC.

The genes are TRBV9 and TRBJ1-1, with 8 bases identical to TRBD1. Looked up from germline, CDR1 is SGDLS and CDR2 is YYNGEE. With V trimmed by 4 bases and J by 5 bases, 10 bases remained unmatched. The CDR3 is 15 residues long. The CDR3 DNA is TGTGCCAGCAGCCAAACCGGACAGGGAAAAACTGAAGCTTTCTTT. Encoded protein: CASSQTGQGKTEAFF.

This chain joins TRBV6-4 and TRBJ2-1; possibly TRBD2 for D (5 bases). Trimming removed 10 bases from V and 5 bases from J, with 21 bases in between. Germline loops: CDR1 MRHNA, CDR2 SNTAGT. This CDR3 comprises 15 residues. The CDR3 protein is CATQRVANPDNEQFF. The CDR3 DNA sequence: TGTGCCACCCAGAGGGTGGCGAATCCCGACAATGAGCAGTTCTTC.

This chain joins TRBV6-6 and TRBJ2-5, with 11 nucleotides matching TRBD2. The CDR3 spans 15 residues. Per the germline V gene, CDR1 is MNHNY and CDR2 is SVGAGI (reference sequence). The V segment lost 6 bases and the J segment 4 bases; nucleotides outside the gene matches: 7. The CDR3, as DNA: TGTGCCAGCAGCTTTAGCGGGGGGGCCCCAGAGACCCAGTACTTC. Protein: CASSFSGGAPETQYF.

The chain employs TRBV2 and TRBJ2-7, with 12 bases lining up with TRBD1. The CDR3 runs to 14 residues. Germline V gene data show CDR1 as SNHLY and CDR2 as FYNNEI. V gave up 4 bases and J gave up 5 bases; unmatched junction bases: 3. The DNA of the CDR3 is TGTGCCAGCAGTGGGGACAGGGGGCAGGACGAGCAGTACTTC. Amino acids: CASSGDRGQDEQYF. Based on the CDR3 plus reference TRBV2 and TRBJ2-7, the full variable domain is EPEVTQTPSHQVTQMGQEVILRCVPISNHLYFYWYRQILGQKVEFLVSFYNNEISEKSEIFDDQFSVERPDGSNFTLKIRSTKLEDSAMYFCASSGDRGQDEQYFGPGTRLTVT.

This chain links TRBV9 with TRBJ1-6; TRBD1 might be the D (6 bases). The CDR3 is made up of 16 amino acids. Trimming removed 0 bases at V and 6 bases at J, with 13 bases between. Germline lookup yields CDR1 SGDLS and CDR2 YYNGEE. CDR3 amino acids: CASSVGGTGFNSPLHF. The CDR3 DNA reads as TGTGCCAGCAGCGTAGGGGGAACAGGGTTTAATTCACCCCTCCACTTT.

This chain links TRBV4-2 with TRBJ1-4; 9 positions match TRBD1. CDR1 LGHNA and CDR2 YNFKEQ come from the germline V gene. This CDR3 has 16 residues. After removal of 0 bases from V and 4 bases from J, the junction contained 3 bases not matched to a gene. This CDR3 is CASSQDWTGDNEKLFF. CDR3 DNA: TGTGCCAGCAGCCAAGACTGGACAGGGGATAATGAAAAACTGTTTTTT.

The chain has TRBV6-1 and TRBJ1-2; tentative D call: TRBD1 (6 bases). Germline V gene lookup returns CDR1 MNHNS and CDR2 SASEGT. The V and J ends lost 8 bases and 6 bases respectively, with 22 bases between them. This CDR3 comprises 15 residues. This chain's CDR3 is CASYPTGNPHNGYTF. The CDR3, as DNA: TGTGCCAGCTACCCCACAGGGAACCCTCACAATGGCTACACCTTC.

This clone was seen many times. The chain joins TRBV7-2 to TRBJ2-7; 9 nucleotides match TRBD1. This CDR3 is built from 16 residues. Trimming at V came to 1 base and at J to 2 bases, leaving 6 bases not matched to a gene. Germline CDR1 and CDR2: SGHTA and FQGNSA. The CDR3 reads CASSLGGQGLPYEQYF. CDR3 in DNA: TGTGCCAGCAGCTTAGGGGGACAGGGACTGCCCTACGAGCAGTACTTC. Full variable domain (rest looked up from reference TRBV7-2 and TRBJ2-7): GAGVSQSPSNKVTEKGKDVELRCDPISGHTALYWYRQSLGQGLEFLIYFQGNSAPDKSGLPSDRFSAERTGGSVSTLTIQRTQQEDSAVYLCASSLGGQGLPYEQYFGPGTRLTVT.

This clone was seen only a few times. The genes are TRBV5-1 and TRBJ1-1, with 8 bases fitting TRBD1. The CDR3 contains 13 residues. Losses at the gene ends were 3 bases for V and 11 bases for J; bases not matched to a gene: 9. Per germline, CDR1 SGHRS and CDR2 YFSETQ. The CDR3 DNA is TGCGCCAGCAGCTCGGACAGGGCGCGCGGTGCTTTCTTT. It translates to CASSSDRARGAFF.

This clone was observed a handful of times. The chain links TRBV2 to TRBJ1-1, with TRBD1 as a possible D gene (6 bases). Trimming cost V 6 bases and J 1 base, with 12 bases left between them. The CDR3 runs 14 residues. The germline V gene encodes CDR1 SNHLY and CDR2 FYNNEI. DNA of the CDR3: TGTGCCAGCAGCTCCGGGACAAGGAACACTGAAGCTTTCTTT. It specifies CASSSGTRNTEAFF.

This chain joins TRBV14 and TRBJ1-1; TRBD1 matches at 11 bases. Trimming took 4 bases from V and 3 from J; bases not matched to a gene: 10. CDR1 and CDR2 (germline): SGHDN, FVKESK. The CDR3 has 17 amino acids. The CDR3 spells CASSPGQGGYGDTEAFF. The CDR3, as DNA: TGTGCCAGCAGCCCGGGACAGGGGGGGTATGGGGACACTGAAGCTTTCTTT.

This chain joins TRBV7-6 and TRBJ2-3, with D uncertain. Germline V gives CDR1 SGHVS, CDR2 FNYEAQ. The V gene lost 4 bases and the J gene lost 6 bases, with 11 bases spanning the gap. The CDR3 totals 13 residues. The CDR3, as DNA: TGTGCCAGCAGCTACTTCCAGAGGGATACGCAGTATTTT. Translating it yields CASSYFQRDTQYF.

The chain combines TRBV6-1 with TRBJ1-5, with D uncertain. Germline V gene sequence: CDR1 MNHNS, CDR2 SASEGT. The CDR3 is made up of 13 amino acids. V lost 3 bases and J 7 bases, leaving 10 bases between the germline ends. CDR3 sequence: CASSERILQPQHF. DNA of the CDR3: TGTGCCAGCAGTGAGAGGATTTTACAGCCCCAGCATTTT.

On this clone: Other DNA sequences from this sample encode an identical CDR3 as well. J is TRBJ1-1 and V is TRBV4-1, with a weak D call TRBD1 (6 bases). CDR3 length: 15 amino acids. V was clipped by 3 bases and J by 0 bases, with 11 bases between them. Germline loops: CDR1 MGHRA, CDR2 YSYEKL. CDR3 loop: CASSHLGDMNTEAFF. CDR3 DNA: TGCGCCAGCAGCCATCTAGGGGACATGAACACTGAAGCTTTCTTT.

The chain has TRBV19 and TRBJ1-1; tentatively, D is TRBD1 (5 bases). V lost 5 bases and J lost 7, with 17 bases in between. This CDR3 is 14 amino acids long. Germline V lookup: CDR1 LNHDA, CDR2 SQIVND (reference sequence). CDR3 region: CASSPRGDWGEAFF. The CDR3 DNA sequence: TGTGCCAGTAGTCCCCGGGGGGACTGGGGTGAAGCTTTCTTT.

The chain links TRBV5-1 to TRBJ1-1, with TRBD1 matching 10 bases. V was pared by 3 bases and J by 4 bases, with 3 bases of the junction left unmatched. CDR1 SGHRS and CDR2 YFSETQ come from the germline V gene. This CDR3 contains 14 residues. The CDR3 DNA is TGCGCCAGCAGCTCCGGACAGGGGGGCACTGAAGCTTTCTTT. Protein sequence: CASSSGQGGTEAFF.

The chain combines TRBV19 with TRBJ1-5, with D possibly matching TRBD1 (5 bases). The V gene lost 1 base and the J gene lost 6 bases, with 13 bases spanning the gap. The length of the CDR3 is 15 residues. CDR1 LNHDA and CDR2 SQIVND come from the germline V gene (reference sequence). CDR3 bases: TGTGCCAGTAGTATAGGTCGGAGGGGTGGTCAGCCCCAGCATTTT. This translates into CASSIGRRGGQPQHF.